Presented here are 7 T cell receptor beta chains from one specimen sequenced in a study of Graves' ophthalmopathy and Graves' hyperthyroidism. The study amplified TCR beta CDR3 regions using RNA transcripts. HTBI-primed RT-PCR formed the first round, and a multiplex PCR formed the second. TCRdb passed the multiplex PCR reads through MiXCR, listing each CDR3 protein once. The sample has hundreds of thousands of distinct CDR3 sequences, 22% seen once. The sample comprised peripheral blood. The receptors were gathered from a woman aged 18 to 35 with stable Graves' hyperthyroidism. Some clones in this sample may be carry-over from other donors' samples.

This clonotype was picked up many times. The junction shows a germline mismatch at one end, possibly a read error. This rearrangement joins TRBV6-5 to TRBJ1-5; 7 bases fit TRBD1. The V gene's germline CDR1 is MNHEY and CDR2 SVGAGI. There are 15 residues in the CDR3. CDR3: CASSNSGQSNQPQHF. The CDR3 DNA is TGTGCCAGCAGTAACTCGGGACAGTCTAATCAGCCCCAGCATTTT.

This clonotype was detected many times. The chain couples TRBV29-1 to TRBJ2-7; D is unclear. The V end was cut by 1 base, the J end by 1 base, with 8 bases between. CDR3 length equals 13 residues. Looked up from germline, CDR1 is SQVTM and CDR2 is ANQGSEA. CDR3 nucleotides: TGCAGCGTTGAAGGATTCAATTCCTACGAGCAGTACTTC. This sequence encodes CSVEGFNSYEQYF.

The CDR3 sequence: CASSVTGRFQETQYF. CDR3 DNA: TGTGCCAGCAGTGTGACGGGACGCTTCCAAGAGACCCAGTACTTC. The chain uses TRBV6-1 and TRBJ2-5, with D perhaps TRBD1 or TRBD2 (5 bases each). Germline V gene data show CDR1 as MNHNS and CDR2 as SASEGT. The ends were cut back, 4 bases at V and 1 base at J, with 13 bases in the middle. This CDR3 region has 15 residues.

This clonotype occurred many times. V gene TRBV10-3 combines with J gene TRBJ1-1; D is uncertain. CDR1 is ENHRY, CDR2 SYGVKD, per germline. The V and J ends lost 7 bases and 5 bases respectively, with 17 bases between them. The CDR3 has 14 residues. The CDR3 loop reads CAITKDLSGTEAFF. The CDR3 DNA follows: TGTGCCATCACCAAGGACCTGTCTGGGACTGAAGCTTTCTTT.

This clonotype was detected many times. V and J are TRBV18 and TRBJ1-2, with D unresolved. V was clipped by 3 bases and J by 6 bases, with 14 bases between them. The CDR3 runs to 14 residues. Per the germline V gene, CDR1 is KGHSH and CDR2 is LQKENI. In DNA form, the CDR3 reads TGTGCCAGCTCACCTAGGACGGATTTGAATGGCTACACCTTC. Translated: CASSPRTDLNGYTF.

The chain has TRBV2 and TRBJ1-1; D might be TRBD1 (5 bases). Germline-derived CDR1 and CDR2 are SNHLY and FYNNEI. The V gene lost 2 bases and the J gene lost 2 bases, with 12 bases spanning the gap. The CDR3 extends over 15 amino acids. The CDR3 spells CASSEWARANTEAFF. In DNA, the CDR3 is TGTGCCAGCAGTGAATGGGCCAGGGCCAACACTGAAGCTTTCTTT.

As to this clonotype: A read error is possible here, since a much larger clone lies one base away. The rearrangement uses TRBV12-3 or TRBV12-4 and TRBJ2-2; tentative D call: TRBD1 (5 bases). The CDR3 consists of 14 residues. CDR3: CTSITMLGAGELFF. CDR3 DNA: TGTACCAGCATTACCATGTTAGGGGCCGGGGAGCTGTTTTTT.